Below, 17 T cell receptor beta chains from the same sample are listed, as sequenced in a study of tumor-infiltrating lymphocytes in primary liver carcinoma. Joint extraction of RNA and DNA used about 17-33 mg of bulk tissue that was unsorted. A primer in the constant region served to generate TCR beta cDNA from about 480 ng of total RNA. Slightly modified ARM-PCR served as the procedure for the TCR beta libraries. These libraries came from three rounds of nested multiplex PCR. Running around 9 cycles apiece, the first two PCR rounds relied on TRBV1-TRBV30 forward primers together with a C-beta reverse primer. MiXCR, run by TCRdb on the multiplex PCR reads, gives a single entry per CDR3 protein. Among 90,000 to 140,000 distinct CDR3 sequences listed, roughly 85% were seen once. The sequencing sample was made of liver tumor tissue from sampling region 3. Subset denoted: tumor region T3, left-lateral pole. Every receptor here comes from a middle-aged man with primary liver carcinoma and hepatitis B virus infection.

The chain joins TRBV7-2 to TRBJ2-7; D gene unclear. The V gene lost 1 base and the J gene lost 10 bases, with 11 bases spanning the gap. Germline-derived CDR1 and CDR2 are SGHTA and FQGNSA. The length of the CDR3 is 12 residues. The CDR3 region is CASSLDHYGQYF. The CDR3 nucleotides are TGTGCCAGCAGCTTAGATCACTACGGACAGTACTTC.

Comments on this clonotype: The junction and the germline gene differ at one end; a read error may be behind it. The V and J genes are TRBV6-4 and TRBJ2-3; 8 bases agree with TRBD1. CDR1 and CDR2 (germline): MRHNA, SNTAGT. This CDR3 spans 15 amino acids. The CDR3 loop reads CTSSQSGGDTDMQYF. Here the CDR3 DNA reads TGTACCAGCAGTCAATCAGGGGGCGATACAGATATGCAGTATTTT.

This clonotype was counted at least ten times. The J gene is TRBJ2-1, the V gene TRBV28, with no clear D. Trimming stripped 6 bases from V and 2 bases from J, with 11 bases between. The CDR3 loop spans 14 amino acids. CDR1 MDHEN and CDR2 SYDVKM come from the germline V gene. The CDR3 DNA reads TGTGCCAGCAGGATGGATTTACCCTACAATGAGCAGTTCTTC. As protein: CASRMDLPYNEQFF. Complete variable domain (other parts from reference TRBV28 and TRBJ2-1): DVKVTQSSRYLVKRTGEKVFLECVQDMDHENMFWYRQDPGLGLRLIYFSYDVKMKEKGDIPEGYSVSREKKERFSLILESASTNQTSMYLCASRMDLPYNEQFFGPGTRLTVL.

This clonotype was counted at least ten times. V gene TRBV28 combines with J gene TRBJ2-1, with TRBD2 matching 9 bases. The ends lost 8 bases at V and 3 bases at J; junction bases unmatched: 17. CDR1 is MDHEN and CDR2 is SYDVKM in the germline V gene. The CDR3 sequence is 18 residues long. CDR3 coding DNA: TGTGCCAGCGGAGATATGAGCGGGAGGTTAAGGTACTACAATGAGCAGTTCTTC. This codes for CASGDMSGRLRYYNEQFF.

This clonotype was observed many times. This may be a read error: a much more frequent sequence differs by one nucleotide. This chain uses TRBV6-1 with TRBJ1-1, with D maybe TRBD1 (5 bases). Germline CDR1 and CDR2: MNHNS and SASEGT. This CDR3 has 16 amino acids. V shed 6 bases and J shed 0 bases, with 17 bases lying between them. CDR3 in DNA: TGTGCCAGCAGGATGGGACGGGGAGGCATGAACACTGAAGCTTTCTTT. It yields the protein CASRMGRGGMNTEAFF.

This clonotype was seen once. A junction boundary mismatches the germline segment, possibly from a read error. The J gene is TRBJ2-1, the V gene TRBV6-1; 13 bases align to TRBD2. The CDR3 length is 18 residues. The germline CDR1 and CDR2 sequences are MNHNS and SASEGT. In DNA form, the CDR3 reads TGTGCCAGCAGTGAAGTCAAGTTCGGACTAGCGGGGGACAATGATCAGTTCTTC. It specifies CASSEVKFGLAGDNDQFF.

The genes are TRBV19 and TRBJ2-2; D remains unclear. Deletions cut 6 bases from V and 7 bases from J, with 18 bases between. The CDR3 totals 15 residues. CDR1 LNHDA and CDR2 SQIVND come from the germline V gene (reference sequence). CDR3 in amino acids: CASSQDRLLSGELFF. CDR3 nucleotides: TGTGCCAGTAGCCAGGACCGATTATTGAGCGGGGAGCTGTTTTTT. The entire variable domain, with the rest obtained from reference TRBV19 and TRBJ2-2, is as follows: DGGITQSPKYLFRKEGQNVTLSCEQNLNHDAMYWYRQDPGQGLRLIYYSQIVNDFQKGDIAEGYSVSREKKESFPLTVTSAQKNPTAFYLCASSQDRLLSGELFFGEGSRLTVL.

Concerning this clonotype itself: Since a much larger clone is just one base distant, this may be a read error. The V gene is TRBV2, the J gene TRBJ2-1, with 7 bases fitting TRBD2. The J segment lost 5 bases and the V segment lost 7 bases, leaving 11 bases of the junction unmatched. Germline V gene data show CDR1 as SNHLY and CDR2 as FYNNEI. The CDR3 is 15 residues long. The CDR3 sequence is CASNPSAGLHNEQFF. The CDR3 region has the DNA TGTGCCAGCAACCCCTCAGCGGGACTTCACAATGAGCAGTTCTTC.

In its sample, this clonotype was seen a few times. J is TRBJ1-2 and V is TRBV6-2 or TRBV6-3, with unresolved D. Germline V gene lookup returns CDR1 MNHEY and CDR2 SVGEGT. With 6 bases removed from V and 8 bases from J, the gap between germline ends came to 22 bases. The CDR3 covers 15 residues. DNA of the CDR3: TGTGCCAGCAGCCAGATCCTCGAAGGAACCTTCGGCTACACCTTC. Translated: CASSQILEGTFGYTF.

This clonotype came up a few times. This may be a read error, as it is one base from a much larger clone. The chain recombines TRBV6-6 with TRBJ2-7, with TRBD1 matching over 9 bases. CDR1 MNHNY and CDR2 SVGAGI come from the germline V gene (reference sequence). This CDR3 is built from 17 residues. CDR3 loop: CVSSPGLNRGQNYEQYF. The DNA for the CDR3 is TGTGTCAGCAGCCCTGGACTAAACAGGGGGCAGAACTACGAGCAGTACTTC.

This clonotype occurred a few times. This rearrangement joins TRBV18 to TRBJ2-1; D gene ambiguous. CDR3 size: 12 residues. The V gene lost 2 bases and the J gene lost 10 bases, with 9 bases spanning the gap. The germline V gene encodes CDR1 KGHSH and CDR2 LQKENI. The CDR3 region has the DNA TGTGCCAGCTCACCAAAGGACGGGGAGCAGTTCTTC. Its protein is CASSPKDGEQFF.

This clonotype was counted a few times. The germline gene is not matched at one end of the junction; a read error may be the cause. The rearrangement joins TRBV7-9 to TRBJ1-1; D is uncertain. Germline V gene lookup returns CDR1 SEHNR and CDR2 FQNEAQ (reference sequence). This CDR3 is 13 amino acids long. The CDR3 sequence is CASSLSANAEAFF. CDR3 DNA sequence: TGTGCCAGCAGCTTATCTGCGAACGCTGAAGCTTTCTTT.

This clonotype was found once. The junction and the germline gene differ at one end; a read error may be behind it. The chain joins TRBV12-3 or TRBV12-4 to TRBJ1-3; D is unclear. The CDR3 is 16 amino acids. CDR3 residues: CASSLNQRISGNTIHF. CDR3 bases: TGTGCCAGCAGTCTTAACCAGCGCATCTCTGGAAACACCATACATTTT.

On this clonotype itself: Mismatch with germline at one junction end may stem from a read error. The CDR3 reads CARILLVEGGEQFF. The CDR3 DNA reads TGTGCCCGCATCCTCCTTGTGGAAGGCGGGGAGCAATTCTTC. The V call is TRBV6-1, the J call TRBJ2-1, with D tentatively TRBD2 (6 bases). Germline loops: CDR1 MNHNS, CDR2 SASEGT. The CDR3 length is 14 residues.

The CDR3: CAWSLGGTAFF. CDR3 nucleotide sequence: TGTGCCTGGAGTCTAGGGGGGACTGCTTTCTTT. The chain uses TRBV30 and TRBJ1-1, with D possibly TRBD1 on 6 matching bases. Germline CDR1 and CDR2: GTSNPN and SVGIG (reference sequence). The CDR3 contains 11 residues. V shed 2 bases and J shed 11 bases, with 12 bases lying between them.

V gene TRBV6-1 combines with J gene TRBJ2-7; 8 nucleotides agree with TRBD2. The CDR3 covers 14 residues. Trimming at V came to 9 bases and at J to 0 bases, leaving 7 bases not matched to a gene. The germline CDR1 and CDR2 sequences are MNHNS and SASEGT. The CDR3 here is CARRLAGPSYEQYF. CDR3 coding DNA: TGTGCCAGGCGGCTAGCGGGTCCCTCCTACGAGCAGTACTTC.

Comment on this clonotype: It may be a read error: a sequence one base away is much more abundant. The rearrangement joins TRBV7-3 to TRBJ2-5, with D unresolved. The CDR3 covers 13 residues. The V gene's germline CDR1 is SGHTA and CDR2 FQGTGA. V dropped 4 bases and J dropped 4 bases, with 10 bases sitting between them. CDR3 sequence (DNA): TGTGCCAGCAGCTCAAAACCCCGAGAGACCCAGTACTTC. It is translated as CASSSKPRETQYF.